Listed here are 14 T cell receptor beta chains from one sample, sequenced in a study of blood T cell repertoires in COVID-19. The table came from immunoSEQ multiplex PCR; TCRdb's copy has only in-frame clones and leaves some out. The sample holds about 130,000 clones, around 89% seen once. Sequenced input: peripheral blood. These receptors all come from a man aged 50 to 59 with active or convalescent COVID-19.

This sequence joins TRBV5-1 and TRBJ1-1; a possible D gene is TRBD1 (6 bases). Trimming removed 0 bases from V and 3 bases from J, with 9 bases in between. Germline CDR1 SGHRS, CDR2 YFSETQ. The CDR3 length is 14 residues. The CDR3 loop reads CASSLGRTDTEAFF. The CDR3 DNA reads as TGCGCCAGCAGCTTGGGACGGACAGACACTGAAGCTTTCTTT.

The chain is built from TRBV5-6 and TRBJ1-4; no clear D. This CDR3 has 16 residues. Germline CDR1 is SGHDT and CDR2 is YYEEEE. Trimming shortened V by 0 bases and J by 1 base, and 10 bases separated the two germline ends. The CDR3 nucleotides are TGTGCCAGCAGCTTGGTCCACAGTAGAACTAATGAAAAACTGTTTTTT. As protein: CASSLVHSRTNEKLFF.

V gene TRBV7-2 combines with J gene TRBJ1-1, with TRBD1 matching 8 bases. The germline V gene encodes CDR1 SGHTA and CDR2 FQGNSA. V gave up 5 bases and J gave up 1 base; unmatched junction bases: 3. CDR3 length: 14 amino acids. This CDR3 is CASSRDRGNTEAFF. The CDR3 nucleotides read TGTGCCAGCAGCAGAGACAGGGGGAACACTGAAGCTTTCTTT.

The rearrangement uses TRBV25-1 and TRBJ1-4, with D maybe TRBD1 (6 bases). This CDR3 region has 16 residues. V lost 3 bases and J lost 2, with 13 bases in between. Germline CDR1 reads MGHDK; CDR2 reads SYGVNS. For the CDR3, the DNA is TGTGCCAGCAGTGAGGTCGGCCAGGGGACTAATGAAAAACTGTTTTTT. Protein sequence: CASSEVGQGTNEKLFF.

The chain is built from TRBV30 and TRBJ1-2; D unresolved. The CDR3 extends over 12 amino acids. The V end lost 0 bases, the J end lost 6 bases, and 8 bases lay between the germline ends. From germline, CDR1 is GTSNPN and CDR2 SVGIG (reference sequence). CDR3: CAWSVWADGYTF. CDR3 DNA: TGTGCCTGGAGTGTATGGGCAGATGGCTACACCTTC.

CDR3 amino acids: CATSSDGGETQYF. CDR3 nucleotides: TGTGCCACCAGCAGTGACGGGGGAGAGACCCAGTACTTC. The V and J genes are TRBV15 and TRBJ2-5, with D possibly matching TRBD2 (6 bases). Germline V gene data show CDR1 as LNHNV and CDR2 as YYDKDF (reference sequence). This CDR3 region has 13 residues. Trimming took off 3 bases at V and 4 bases at J, with 9 bases between the two ends.

This clone was counted a few times. The chain uses TRBV3-1 (or the pseudogene TRBV3-2) and TRBJ2-5; unclear D gene. V gave up 4 bases and J gave up 4 bases, with 10 bases separating them. Germline CDR1 and CDR2: LGHDT and YNNKEL (reference sequence). The CDR3 consists of 13 residues. The CDR3 region is CASSLAVPETQYF. The CDR3 DNA follows: TGTGCCAGCAGCCTGGCGGTGCCAGAGACCCAGTACTTC.

The chain uses TRBV4-1 and TRBJ1-2, with 7 bases that match TRBD1. CDR1 is MGHRA and CDR2 is YSYEKL in the germline V gene. The CDR3 runs to 14 residues. J gave up 4 bases and V 6 bases, and 8 bases lay outside the gene matches. The CDR3 nucleotides are TGCGCCAGCAGAACAACCGGGACAGTCTATGGCTACACCTTC. It is translated as CASRTTGTVYGYTF.

The J gene is TRBJ2-1, the V gene TRBV9, with 8 bases matching TRBD1. Germline lookup yields CDR1 SGDLS and CDR2 YYNGEE. The CDR3 contains 17 residues. The junction had 12 bases not matched to a gene; V was cut back by 0 bases and J by 7 bases. In nucleotides, the CDR3 is TGTGCCAGCAGCGTAGATCTTCCGGACAGGGTAAAGAATGAGCAGTTCTTC. This translates into CASSVDLPDRVKNEQFF.

The V gene is TRBV5-4, the J gene TRBJ1-6; 7 bases align to TRBD1. Trimming removed 3 bases from V and 9 bases from J; junction bases left unmatched: 12. The germline gives CDR1 SGHNT, CDR2 YYREEE (reference sequence). The CDR3 extends over 16 amino acids. The chain's CDR3 is CASSWDGTARSSPLHF. CDR3 DNA sequence: TGTGCCAGCAGCTGGGACGGGACAGCAAGGAGTTCACCCCTCCACTTT.

The chain joins TRBV12-5 to TRBJ2-5; a possible D gene is TRBD1 (6 bases). Trimming shortened V by 4 bases and J by 8 bases, and 11 bases separated the two germline ends. The germline V gene encodes CDR1 LGHNT and CDR2 FRNRAP. The CDR3 covers 12 residues. The CDR3 region has the DNA TGTGCTAGTGGTTCGACTGGGGGCACCCAGTACTTC. Protein: CASGSTGGTQYF.

The chain joins TRBV19 to TRBJ2-1, with D maybe TRBD2 (5 bases). Trimming removed 5 bases at V and 3 bases at J, with 17 bases between. The germline gives CDR1 LNHDA, CDR2 SQIVND (reference sequence). There are 16 residues in the CDR3. This CDR3 is CASSSPSRGLYNEQFF. CDR3 coding DNA: TGTGCCAGTAGTTCTCCAAGTCGGGGTCTCTACAATGAGCAGTTCTTC.

The rearrangement joins TRBV2 to TRBJ1-1; D possibly corresponds to TRBD1 (6 bases). Trimming took off 6 bases at V and 0 bases at J, with 8 bases between the two ends. Germline V lookup: CDR1 SNHLY, CDR2 FYNNEI. The CDR3 runs to 13 residues. DNA of the CDR3: TGTGCCAGCAGACGGACAGTGAACACTGAAGCTTTCTTT. Translating it yields CASRRTVNTEAFF.

The chain recombines TRBV6-5 with TRBJ2-7, with TRBD1 matching 12 bases. The CDR3 extends over 15 amino acids. Germline loops: CDR1 MNHEY, CDR2 SVGAGI. Losses at the gene ends were 8 bases for V and 5 bases for J; bases not matched to a gene: 10. The CDR3 is CASYTGGTGGDEQYF. DNA of the CDR3: TGTGCCAGCTATACCGGAGGGACAGGGGGCGACGAGCAGTACTTC.